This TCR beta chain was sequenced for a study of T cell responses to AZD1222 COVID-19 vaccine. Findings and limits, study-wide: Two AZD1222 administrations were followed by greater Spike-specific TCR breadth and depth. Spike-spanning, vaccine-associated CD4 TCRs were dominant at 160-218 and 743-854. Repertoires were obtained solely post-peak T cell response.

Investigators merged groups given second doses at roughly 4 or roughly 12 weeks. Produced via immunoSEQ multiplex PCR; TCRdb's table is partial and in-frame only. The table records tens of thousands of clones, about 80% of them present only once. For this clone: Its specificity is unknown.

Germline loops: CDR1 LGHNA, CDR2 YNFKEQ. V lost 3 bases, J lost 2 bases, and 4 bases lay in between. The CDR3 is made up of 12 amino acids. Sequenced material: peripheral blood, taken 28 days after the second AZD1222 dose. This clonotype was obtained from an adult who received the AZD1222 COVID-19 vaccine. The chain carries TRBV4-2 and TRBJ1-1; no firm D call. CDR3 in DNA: TGTGCCAGCAGCCAGGGAAACACTGAAGCTTTCTTT. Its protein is CASSQGNTEAFF.